The next 10 T cell receptor beta chains were all read from a single sample in a study of PD-L1 blockade in urothelial cancer. Produced via immunoSEQ multiplex PCR; TCRdb's table is partial and in-frame only. The data show about 74,000 clones, roughly 80% seen once. The sequenced sample was PBMCs, obtained around atezolizumab (anti-PD-L1) treatment. The receptors come from a man between 65 and 85 years old with urothelial cancer.

The rearrangement joins TRBV18 to TRBJ2-2, with D perhaps TRBD2 (5 bases). Germline-derived CDR1 and CDR2 are KGHSH and LQKENI. V was shortened by 1 base and J by 1 base, with 7 bases between the two germline ends. The CDR3 totals 15 residues. CDR3 nucleotides: TGTGCCAGCTCACCACGACGGGGGAACACCGGGGAGCTGTTTTTT. Its translation: CASSPRRGNTGELFF.

In this sample, this clone turned up once. This rearrangement joins TRBV7-2 to TRBJ1-5, with TRBD1 identical over 7 bases. CDR3 size: 14 residues. The V and J ends lost 6 bases and 2 bases, in that order; junction bases with no gene match: 4. Germline V gene sequence: CDR1 SGHTA, CDR2 FQGNSA. CDR3 protein: CASSPTGRNQPQHF. CDR3 in DNA: TGTGCCAGCAGTCCGACAGGGCGCAATCAGCCCCAGCATTTT.

This clone is a singleton in its sample. This rearrangement joins TRBV18 to TRBJ2-4, with 8 bases identical to TRBD1. V was pared by 3 bases and J by 2 bases, with 9 bases of the junction left unmatched. The CDR3 is made up of 17 amino acids. Germline V CDR1 and CDR2: KGHSH, LQKENI. As DNA, the CDR3 is TGTGCCAGCTCACCTCAACAGGGGACAGGCCCCAAAAACATTCAGTACTTC. Its translation is CASSPQQGTGPKNIQYF.

This chain joins TRBV11-2 and TRBJ2-1; possibly TRBD1 for D (5 bases). CDR1 is SGHAT, CDR2 FQNNGV, per germline. The V gene lost 2 bases and the J gene lost 8 bases, with 16 bases spanning the gap. CDR3 length: 15 residues. The CDR3 nucleotides are TGTGCCAGCAGCTTAAGGACAAGAAAGGCCGATGAGCAGTTCTTC. Amino acid sequence: CASSLRTRKADEQFF.

V is TRBV5-4 and J is TRBJ2-1; TRBD2 matches at 9 bases. The CDR3 runs 13 residues. The V gene end was trimmed by 4 bases and the J gene end by 7 bases; junction bases not matched to a gene: 3. CDR1 and CDR2 from the germline V gene are SGHNT and YYREEE (reference sequence). CDR3: CASSPREGNEQFF. The CDR3 nucleotides are TGTGCCAGCAGCCCGCGGGAGGGTAATGAGCAGTTCTTC.

The chain carries TRBV4-2 and TRBJ2-5; 7 positions match TRBD1. Per the germline V gene, CDR1 is LGHNA and CDR2 is YNFKEQ. The CDR3 is 16 amino acids. J lost 4 bases, V lost 4 bases, and 12 bases had no gene match. The CDR3 loop is CASSPNPGQRTETQYF. The CDR3 DNA reads as TGTGCCAGCAGCCCCAACCCGGGACAGAGGACAGAGACCCAGTACTTC.

The rearrangement joins TRBV7-3 to TRBJ2-4; possibly TRBD1 for D (5 bases). The CDR3 is 14 amino acids. The germline V gene encodes CDR1 SGHTA and CDR2 FQGTGA. Between the trimmed V and J ends, which lost 5 bases and 5 bases, there was a span of 13 bases. The CDR3 here is CASSPSRGENIQYF. The CDR3 region has the DNA TGTGCCAGCAGCCCCTCTAGGGGTGAAAACATTCAGTACTTC.

The J gene is TRBJ1-5, the V gene TRBV28; TRBD1 might be the D (5 bases). CDR1 and CDR2 from the germline V gene are MDHEN and SYDVKM. V lost 6 bases and J 4 bases, leaving 19 bases between the germline ends. There are 16 residues in the CDR3. CDR3 sequence (DNA): TGTGCCAGCAGCCGGGTGGGGCAGGGCAGTAATCAGCCCCAGCATTTT. Translated: CASSRVGQGSNQPQHF.

This chain links TRBV10-3 with TRBJ1-1, with D perhaps matching TRBD1 (5 bases). V was trimmed by 10 bases and J by 3 bases, leaving 12 bases between them. The CDR3 runs to 12 residues. The V gene's germline CDR1 is ENHRY and CDR2 SYGVKD. This chain's CDR3 is CATRRRDTEAFF. The CDR3 coding sequence is TGTGCCACCCGGCGCAGGGACACTGAAGCTTTCTTT.

The V and J genes are TRBV5-6 and TRBJ2-7; 13 nucleotides match TRBD2. The CDR3 has 17 residues. Germline CDR1 SGHDT, CDR2 YYEEEE. J lost 0 bases, V lost 4 bases, and 7 bases had no gene match. This chain's CDR3 is CASSQGLAGISSYEQYF. For the CDR3, the DNA is TGTGCCAGCAGCCAGGGACTAGCGGGGATAAGCTCCTACGAGCAGTACTTC.